The rows below give T cell receptor beta chains drawn from one sample of a study of T cells after yellow fever vaccination. TCRdb redid the calling of the 5' RACE reads with MiXCR, one entry per CDR3 protein. Among a few hundred thousand distinct CDR3 sequences listed, about 4.5% were seen once. The material was PBMCs, obtained 15 days after the yellow fever booster vaccination. These TCRs come from a man younger than 35 who received the YFV17D yellow fever vaccine. CDR3s include the opening cysteine and the closing phenylalanine or tryptophan. Fields, in order: D gene, J gene, clone size, V gene, CDR3 protein, CDR3 DNA. A D gene is named only where the DNA matches it firmly. For some rows the clone size is stated as once, few or many, or as a class when expanded; others skip it.

d_call: .
j_call: TRBJ1-2
clone_size: .
v_call: TRBV12-3/TRBV12-4
cdr3_aa: CASSVLAANYGYTF
cdr3_nt: TGTGCCAGCAGCGTCCTAGCTGCCAACTATGGCTACACCTTC

d_call: .
j_call: TRBJ2-4
clone_size: many
v_call: TRBV6-5
cdr3_aa: CASSYSFSRIKNIQYF
cdr3_nt: TGTGCCAGCAGTTACTCCTTCAGCCGAATCAAAAACATTCAGTACTTC

d_call: .
j_call: TRBJ1-2
clone_size: many
v_call: TRBV18
cdr3_aa: CASSPSGEYGYTF
cdr3_nt: TGTGCCAGCTCACCGTCAGGAGAATATGGCTACACCTTC

d_call: .
j_call: TRBJ2-1
clone_size: few
v_call: TRBV6-2/TRBV6-3
cdr3_aa: CASSYRGWDEQFF
cdr3_nt: TGTGCCAGCAGTTATAGGGGGTGGGATGAGCAGTTCTTC

d_call: TRBD1
j_call: TRBJ1-3
clone_size: .
v_call: TRBV20-1
cdr3_aa: CSAPYTDRGLFGNTIYF
cdr3_nt: TGCAGTGCACCCTATACAGACAGGGGGCTATTTGGAAACACCATATATTTT

d_call: TRBD2
j_call: TRBJ2-5
clone_size: many
v_call: TRBV20-1
cdr3_aa: CSADLAVQETQYF
cdr3_nt: TGCAGTGCTGATCTAGCGGTCCAAGAGACCCAGTACTTC

d_call: TRBD2
j_call: TRBJ2-7
clone_size: .
v_call: TRBV6-5
cdr3_aa: CASRGTSGAYEQYF
cdr3_nt: TGTGCCAGCAGGGGGACTAGCGGGGCCTACGAGCAGTACTTC

d_call: .
j_call: TRBJ2-3
clone_size: many
v_call: TRBV3-1
cdr3_aa: CASSQFVGNTQYF
cdr3_nt: TGTGCCAGCAGCCAATTCGTCGGCAATACGCAGTATTTT

d_call: .
j_call: TRBJ2-6
clone_size: many
v_call: TRBV5-1
cdr3_aa: CASSLEAGLGANVLTF
cdr3_nt: TGCGCCAGCAGCTTGGAGGCAGGCCTGGGGGCCAACGTCCTGACTTTC

d_call: .
j_call: TRBJ1-1
clone_size: many
v_call: TRBV7-9
cdr3_aa: CASSLGGGFNTEAFF
cdr3_nt: TGTGCCAGCAGCTTAGGCGGGGGGTTTAACACTGAAGCTTTCTTT

d_call: .
j_call: TRBJ1-1
clone_size: many
v_call: TRBV5-4
cdr3_aa: CASSLYGGNTEAFF
cdr3_nt: TGTGCCAGCAGCTTGTACGGAGGGAACACTGAAGCTTTCTTT

d_call: TRBD2
j_call: TRBJ2-5
clone_size: few
v_call: TRBV28
cdr3_aa: CASSFEGGGETQYF
cdr3_nt: TGTGCCAGCAGTTTCGAGGGCGGGGGGGAGACCCAGTACTTC

d_call: .
j_call: TRBJ1-6
clone_size: many
v_call: TRBV6-5
cdr3_aa: CASSYSGGNLSPLHF
cdr3_nt: TGTGCCAGCAGTTACTCGGGGGGGAATCTTTCACCCCTCCACTTT

d_call: .
j_call: TRBJ2-1
clone_size: many
v_call: TRBV29-1
cdr3_aa: CSVGGNEQFF
cdr3_nt: TGCAGCGTTGGAGGCAATGAGCAGTTCTTC

d_call: .
j_call: TRBJ2-3
clone_size: few
v_call: TRBV7-6
cdr3_aa: CASSLAPGSVWGTDTQYF
cdr3_nt: TGTGCCAGCAGCTTAGCGCCAGGGAGTGTGTGGGGCACAGATACGCAGTATTTT

d_call: .
j_call: TRBJ1-4
clone_size: many
v_call: TRBV5-1
cdr3_aa: CASRIADNEKLFF
cdr3_nt: TGCGCCAGCAGGATTGCAGATAATGAAAAACTGTTTTTT

d_call: TRBD2
j_call: TRBJ2-7
clone_size: many
v_call: TRBV7-2
cdr3_aa: CASSVTSGDFSYEQYF
cdr3_nt: TGTGCCAGCAGCGTAACTAGCGGGGATTTCTCCTACGAGCAGTACTTC

d_call: .
j_call: TRBJ1-3
clone_size: few
v_call: TRBV5-4
cdr3_aa: CASSLGGAGSGNTIYF
cdr3_nt: TGTGCCAGCAGCTTGGGGGGGGCTGGCTCTGGAAACACCATATATTTT

d_call: .
j_call: TRBJ2-3
clone_size: many
v_call: TRBV20-1
cdr3_aa: CSARPRTSTDTQYF
cdr3_nt: TGCAGTGCTAGACCCAGGACTAGCACAGATACGCAGTATTTT

d_call: .
j_call: TRBJ1-5
clone_size: many
v_call: TRBV6-1
cdr3_aa: CASNSGLLSQPQHF
cdr3_nt: TGTGCCAGCAATTCGGGCCTTCTCAGTCAGCCCCAGCATTTT

d_call: .
j_call: TRBJ1-2
clone_size: .
v_call: TRBV20-1
cdr3_aa: CSARDRVGQGYGYTF
cdr3_nt: TGCAGTGCTAGAGATCGGGTAGGGCAGGGCTATGGCTACACCTTC

d_call: TRBD1
j_call: TRBJ1-6
clone_size: many
v_call: TRBV10-3
cdr3_aa: CAIRMGTGGSPLHF
cdr3_nt: TGTGCCATCAGGATGGGGACAGGGGGTTCACCCCTCCACTTT

d_call: TRBD2
j_call: TRBJ2-1
clone_size: few
v_call: TRBV12-3/TRBV12-4
cdr3_aa: CASSLEAGGAYNEQFF
cdr3_nt: TGTGCCAGCAGTTTAGAGGCGGGGGGCGCCTACAATGAGCAGTTCTTC

d_call: .
j_call: TRBJ2-2
clone_size: .
v_call: TRBV4-3
cdr3_aa: CASSQDAFGNTGELFF
cdr3_nt: TGCGCCAGCAGCCAAGATGCATTTGGAAACACCGGGGAGCTGTTTTTT

d_call: TRBD2
j_call: TRBJ2-7
clone_size: many
v_call: TRBV5-6
cdr3_aa: CASSFLTRGEYEQYF
cdr3_nt: TGTGCCAGCAGCTTTCTCACCCGGGGGGAGTACGAGCAGTACTTC

d_call: .
j_call: TRBJ2-3
clone_size: .
v_call: TRBV4-1
cdr3_aa: CASSPSYTDTQYF
cdr3_nt: TGCGCCAGCAGCCCGAGTTACACAGATACGCAGTATTTT

d_call: TRBD2
j_call: TRBJ2-3
clone_size: many
v_call: TRBV25-1
cdr3_aa: CASSESRRGVTDTQYF
cdr3_nt: TGTGCCAGCAGTGAATCACGGCGGGGGGTAACAGATACGCAGTATTTT

d_call: .
j_call: TRBJ2-3
clone_size: many
v_call: TRBV6-5
cdr3_aa: CASSYSRLRTDTQYF
cdr3_nt: TGTGCCAGCAGTTACTCGAGGTTGCGCACAGATACGCAGTATTTT

d_call: .
j_call: TRBJ2-2
clone_size: few
v_call: TRBV2
cdr3_aa: CASRTRANTGELFF
cdr3_nt: TGTGCCAGCAGGACTAGAGCGAACACCGGGGAGCTGTTTTTT